Listed here is a single TCR beta chain. Antigen specificity is unknown. The data were obtained in a study of cytomegalovirus exposure and HLA in healthy donors. Germline assignment: CDR1 SGHTS and CDR2 YDEGEE. The CDR3 extends over 16 amino acids. Between the trimmed V and J ends, which lost 2 bases and 4 bases, there was a span of 13 bases. Study conclusions and caveats: The study designated 150 or so TCR beta chains cytomegalovirus-associated. Most sequenced TCRs were rare (though some public TCRs occurred in many donors). Researchers reported from a later analysis that most CMV-associated TCR beta chains appeared HLA-restricted. It was reported that the classifier diagnosed cytomegalovirus status with high specificity and sensitivity in both the original and validation cohorts.

PCR was performed using 60 Vbeta and 13 Jbeta primers. Sequencing was performed with immunoSEQ multiplex PCR; in TCRdb, only in-frame clones are kept and a portion is missing. The table lists 150,000 to 200,000 clones. The sample consisted of PBMCs. The chain is built from TRBV5-8 and TRBJ2-6; D perhaps matches TRBD2 (6 bases). The receptor was derived from a woman aged 60-75 years in good health and CMV-seronegative. This CDR3 is CASSFGGKAGANVLTF. The CDR3 nucleotides are TGTGCCAGCAGCTTTGGCGGGAAGGCCGGGGCCAACGTCCTGACTTTC.